A single sample gave rise to the 10 T cell receptor beta chains below, sequenced in a study of regulatory T cells in long-lasting Graves disease. Sequencing libraries for TCR beta were prepared with iRepertoire HTBI primers and Arm-PCR of CDR3 regions. TCRdb independently ran MiXCR on the multiplex PCR reads; one entry per CDR3 protein. In the table there are roughly 420,000 distinct CDR3 sequences, about 15% of which are singletons. Time point noted: newly diagnosed GD, antithyroid drugs for less than 3 months. Extracted PBMC RNA gave rise to the TCR library. The sample was also reused in another study, on T cells in Graves' hyperthyroidism and ophthalmopathy.

The sample consisted of peripheral blood mononuclear cells (PBMCs), taken at new diagnosis, from a patient treated with antithyroid drugs. The receptor set was obtained from a woman aged 25-40 years with Graves disease.

The J gene is TRBJ2-3, the V gene TRBV27; 12 bases align to TRBD2. V dropped 4 bases and J dropped 3; count of bases not matched to a gene: 11. Germline CDR1 MNHEY, CDR2 SMNVEV (reference sequence). The CDR3 runs 18 residues. The CDR3 DNA sequence: TGTGCCAGCAGTTCCCCCATGACTAGCGGGAGTGCTACAGATACGCAGTATTTT. Its protein is CASSSPMTSGSATDTQYF.

The chain carries TRBV28 and TRBJ2-7; D remains ambiguous. Per the germline V gene, CDR1 is MDHEN and CDR2 is SYDVKM. CDR3 length: 12 amino acids. The V end was cut by 6 bases, the J end by 5 bases, with 11 bases between. This CDR3 is CASRAPENEQYF. The CDR3 DNA follows: TGTGCCAGCAGAGCTCCTGAAAACGAGCAGTACTTC. The variable domain in full, completed from reference TRBV28 and TRBJ2-7, reads DVKVTQSSRYLVKRTGEKVFLECVQDMDHENMFWYRQDPGLGLRLIYFSYDVKMKEKGDIPEGYSVSREKKERFSLILESASTNQTSMYLCASRAPENEQYFGPGTRLTVT.

This clonotype came up many times. This chain connects TRBV7-2 to TRBJ2-7; D unclear. V lost 7 bases and J 2 bases, leaving 9 bases between the germline ends. The length of the CDR3 is 12 residues. The germline gives CDR1 SGHTA, CDR2 FQGNSA. CDR3 region: CASTVGAYEQYF. The DNA for the CDR3 is TGTGCCAGCACGGTTGGCGCCTACGAGCAGTACTTC.

This clonotype showed up many times. The gene calls are TRBV2 and TRBJ2-1, with D uncertain. Germline CDR1 SNHLY, CDR2 FYNNEI. Trimming stripped 1 base from V and 16 bases from J, with 8 bases between. The CDR3 consists of 10 residues. CDR3 in DNA: TGTGCCAGCAGTGAAGGGATCAATTTCTTC. Protein sequence: CASSEGINFF.

On this clonotype: This may arise from a read error, as a much more abundant clone is one base away. The CDR3 spells CASSQDTSGRSKQYF. CDR3 in DNA: TGCGCCAGCAGCCAAGATACTAGCGGGAGATCCAAGCAGTACTTC. The chain couples TRBV4-3 to TRBJ2-7; 11 nucleotides agree with TRBD2. The CDR3 contains 15 residues. V trimming: 0 bases; J trimming: 8 bases; junction bases outside the gene matches: 6. Germline assignment: CDR1 LGHNA and CDR2 YSLEER.

This clonotype came up many times. The rearrangement uses TRBV13 and TRBJ2-1, with D perhaps assigned TRBD1 or TRBD2 (6 bases each). Germline loops: CDR1 PRHDT, CDR2 FYEKMQ (reference sequence). Trimming removed 2 bases at V and 8 bases at J, with 16 bases between. The CDR3 covers 15 residues. Here the CDR3 DNA reads TGTGCCAGCAGCTTACTAGGGGGGCGCTCGGATGAGCAGTTCTTC. It yields the protein CASSLLGGRSDEQFF.

This clonotype was seen at least ten times. As DNA, the CDR3 is TGTGCCACACGACAGGCCGTCACTGAAGCTTTCTTT. Translated, it gives CATRQAVTEAFF. The chain carries TRBV2 and TRBJ1-1; perhaps TRBD1 as D (6 bases). V was shortened by 10 bases and J by 4 bases, with 13 bases between the two germline ends. The CDR3 runs to 12 residues. Germline V gene lookup returns CDR1 SNHLY and CDR2 FYNNEI.

This clonotype was seen ten or more times. The genes are TRBV28 and TRBJ2-1; 10 bases line up with TRBD2. Germline CDR1 MDHEN, CDR2 SYDVKM. Unmatched junction bases numbered 11, after V lost 5 bases and J lost 4 bases. The CDR3 length is 17 residues. The CDR3 reads CASSPSLGLAVYNEQFF. DNA for the CDR3: TGTGCCAGCAGTCCCTCCCTCGGACTAGCGGTATACAATGAGCAGTTCTTC.

Comments on this clonotype: This likely stems from a read error, as it lies one base from a far larger clone. In this CDR3 the conserved last residue, phenylalanine or tryptophan, is missing, so a read error is likely. V usage is TRBV11-3 and J usage is TRBJ2-5, with TRBD1 matching 8 bases. The closer fit of TRBJ2-1 to the DNA end suggests the J call may be wrong. This CDR3 is 16 amino acids long. Germline V gives CDR1 SGHNT, CDR2 YENEEA. The DNA for the CDR3 is TGTGCCAGCAGCTTAGATTCGGGACAGGTGTACAATGAGCAGTTCATC. Its protein product is CASSLDSGQVYNEQFI.

This clonotype was counted ten times or more. The chain uses TRBV20-1 and TRBJ2-7, with TRBD2 matching over 8 bases. The germline V gene has CDR1 DFQATT and CDR2 SNEGSKA (reference sequence). Trimming removed 6 bases from V and 6 bases from J; junction bases left unmatched: 13. The CDR3 runs 14 residues. This chain's CDR3 is CSAAPSSGLSEQYF. Here the CDR3 DNA reads TGCAGTGCCGCCCCCTCTAGCGGGTTAAGCGAGCAGTACTTC.